This T cell receptor (beta chain) came from a study of Graves' ophthalmopathy and Graves' hyperthyroidism. This clonotype came up a few times. The authors amplified TCR beta CDR3 regions, and they did so from RNA transcripts for repertoire sequencing. Amplification began with first-round RT-PCR using HTBI primers, then second-round multiplex PCR was performed. TCRdb used MiXCR to reprocess the multiplex PCR reads, holding one entry per CDR3 protein. The sample lists approximately 500,000 distinct CDR3 sequences, 13% to 15% occurring once. Germline CDR1 is SQVTM and CDR2 is ANQGSEA. With 6 bases clipped from V and 5 bases from J, the junction kept 4 bases outside the gene matches. The CDR3 is 14 residues long.

Sequenced: blood. The clonotype originates from a woman in her 30s with Graves' ophthalmopathy. This chain joins TRBV29-1 and TRBJ2-2; 12 bases align to TRBD2. Here the CDR3 DNA reads TGCAGCGTCCAGACTAGCGGGAGAACCGGGGAGCTGTTTTTT. This translates into CSVQTSGRTGELFF.